The clone carrying this TCR beta chain was picked up a small number of times. Its specificity is unknown. The CDR3 runs 13 residues. The J segment lost 6 bases and the V segment lost 6 bases, leaving 7 bases of the junction unmatched. Germline lookup yields CDR1 MNHEY and CDR2 SVGEGT. The data were taken from a study of vaccination and CD4 T cells after COVID-19. Study-wide background: After nasal swab PCR-confirmed SARS-CoV-2, under 10 convalescents had mild disease and one severe. Spike peptides, overlapping and drawn from SARS-CoV-2, HCoV-NL63, HCoV-OC43 and HCoV-229E, were used to stimulate cells. Points from the study as a whole: The study found that a median 86.3% of reactive clones in convalescent patients appeared only post-vaccination. Post-vaccination reactive clonotypes (median around 40) did not differ significantly from post-infection (more than 20).

Sequencing of DNA taken from cultured CD4+ T cells relied on the Oncomine TCR Beta short-read assay. One entry per CDR3 protein, called by TCRdb with MiXCR from the PCR reads. This table has under 9,000 distinct CDR3 sequences, approximately 56% appearing once. The treatment was: roughly 11-day PBMC culture with coronavirus spike peptide pools or control peptides (ViraFEST assay). J is TRBJ1-1 and V is TRBV6-2 or TRBV6-3; the match to TRBD1 covers 7 bases. Material: cultured CD4+ T cells from blood, obtained after SARS-CoV-2 vaccination. The TCR sequence derives from a human donor with COVID-19. The CDR3 is CASRQTGRPEAFF. The CDR3 DNA reads as TGTGCCAGCAGACAGACAGGGCGCCCTGAAGCTTTCTTT.